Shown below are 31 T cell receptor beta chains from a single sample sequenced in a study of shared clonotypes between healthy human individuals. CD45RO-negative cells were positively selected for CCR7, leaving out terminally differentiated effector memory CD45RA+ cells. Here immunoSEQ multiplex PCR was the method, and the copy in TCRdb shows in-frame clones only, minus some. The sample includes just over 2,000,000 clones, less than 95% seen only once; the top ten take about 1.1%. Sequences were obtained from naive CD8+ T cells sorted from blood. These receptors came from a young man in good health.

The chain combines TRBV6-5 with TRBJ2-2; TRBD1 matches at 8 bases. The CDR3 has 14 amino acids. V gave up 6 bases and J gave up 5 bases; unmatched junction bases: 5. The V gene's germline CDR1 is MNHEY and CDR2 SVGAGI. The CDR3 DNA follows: TGTGCCAGCAGGGAACAGGGGGGAACCGGGGAGCTGTTTTTT. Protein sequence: CASREQGGTGELFF.

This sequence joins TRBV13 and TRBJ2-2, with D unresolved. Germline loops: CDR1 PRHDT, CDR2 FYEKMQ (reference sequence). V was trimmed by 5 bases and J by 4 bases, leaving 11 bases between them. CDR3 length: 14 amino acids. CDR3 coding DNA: TGTGCCAGCAGCCTCTGGCTCGGCACCGGGGAGCTGTTTTTT. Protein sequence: CASSLWLGTGELFF.

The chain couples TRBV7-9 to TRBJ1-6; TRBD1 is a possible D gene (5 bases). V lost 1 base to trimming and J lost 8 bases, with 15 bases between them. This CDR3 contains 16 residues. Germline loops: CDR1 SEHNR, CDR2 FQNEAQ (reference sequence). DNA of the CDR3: TGTGCCAGCAGCTTAGTGGGGCAGGGAGACCATTCACCCCTCCACTTT. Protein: CASSLVGQGDHSPLHF.

CDR3 coding DNA: TGTGCCAGCAGTTTCGGCCCCGGGGAGCTGTTTTTT. As protein: CASSFGPGELFF. The chain employs TRBV28 and TRBJ2-2; D is ambiguous. This CDR3 contains 12 residues. Trimming took 3 bases from V and 6 from J, leaving 5 bases between them. Per germline, CDR1 MDHEN and CDR2 SYDVKM.

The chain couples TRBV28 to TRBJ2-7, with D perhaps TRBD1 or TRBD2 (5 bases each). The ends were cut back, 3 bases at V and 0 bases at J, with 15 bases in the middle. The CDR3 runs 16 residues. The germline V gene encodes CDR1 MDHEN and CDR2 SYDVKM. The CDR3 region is CASSFGRVGPSYEQYF. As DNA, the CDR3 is TGTGCCAGCAGTTTTGGACGGGTGGGACCCTCCTACGAGCAGTACTTC.

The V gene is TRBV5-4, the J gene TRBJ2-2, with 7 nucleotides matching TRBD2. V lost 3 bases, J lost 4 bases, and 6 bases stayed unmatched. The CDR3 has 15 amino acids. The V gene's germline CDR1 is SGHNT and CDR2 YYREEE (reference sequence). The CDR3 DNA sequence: TGTGCCAGCAGCTCGGGGGGACCTACCACCGGGGAGCTGTTTTTT. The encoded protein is CASSSGGPTTGELFF.

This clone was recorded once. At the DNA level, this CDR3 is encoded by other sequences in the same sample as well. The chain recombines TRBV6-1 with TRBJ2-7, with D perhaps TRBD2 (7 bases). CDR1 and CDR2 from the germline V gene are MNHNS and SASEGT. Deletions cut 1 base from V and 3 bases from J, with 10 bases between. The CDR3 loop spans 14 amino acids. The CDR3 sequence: CASSEGRGGYEQYF. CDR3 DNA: TGTGCCAGCAGTGAAGGGAGGGGGGGCTACGAGCAGTACTTC.

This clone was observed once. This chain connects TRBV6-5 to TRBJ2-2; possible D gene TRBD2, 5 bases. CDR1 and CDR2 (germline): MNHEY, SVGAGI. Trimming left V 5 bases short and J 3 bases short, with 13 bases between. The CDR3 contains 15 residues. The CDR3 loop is CASSPSRGHTGELFF. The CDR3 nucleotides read TGTGCCAGCAGTCCTTCGCGCGGGCACACCGGGGAGCTGTTTTTT.

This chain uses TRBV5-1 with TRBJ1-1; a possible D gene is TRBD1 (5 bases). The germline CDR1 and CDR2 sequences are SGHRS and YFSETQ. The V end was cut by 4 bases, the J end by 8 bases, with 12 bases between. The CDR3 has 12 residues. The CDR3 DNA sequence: TGCGCCAGCAGCCCAGGGACCGGAGAAGCTTTCTTT. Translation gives CASSPGTGEAFF.

The CDR3 protein is CASSLARIGTFVEQFF. The CDR3 DNA reads as TGTGCCAGCAGCTTAGCGCGTATTGGGACTTTTGTTGAGCAGTTCTTC. The chain combines TRBV7-6 with TRBJ2-1; D might be TRBD2 (6 bases). Germline V gives CDR1 SGHVS, CDR2 FNYEAQ. The V gene lost 0 bases and the J gene lost 9 bases, with 18 bases spanning the gap. The CDR3 contains 16 residues.

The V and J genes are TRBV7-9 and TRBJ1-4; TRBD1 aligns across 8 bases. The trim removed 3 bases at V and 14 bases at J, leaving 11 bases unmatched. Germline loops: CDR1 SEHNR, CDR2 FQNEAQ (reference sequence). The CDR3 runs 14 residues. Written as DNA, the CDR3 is TGTGCCAGCAGCTTGGACGGACAGGGTGGGAACCTGTTTTTT. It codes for CASSLDGQGGNLFF. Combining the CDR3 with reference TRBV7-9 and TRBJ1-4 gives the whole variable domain DTGVSQNPRHKITKRGQNVTFRCDPISEHNRLYWYRQTLGQGPEFLTYFQNEAQLEKSRLLSDRFSAERPKGSFSTLEIQRTEQGDSAMYLCASSLDGQGGNLFFGSGTQLSVL.

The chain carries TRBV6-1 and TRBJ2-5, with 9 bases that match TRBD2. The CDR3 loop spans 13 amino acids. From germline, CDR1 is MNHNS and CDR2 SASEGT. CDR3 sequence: CAWREGYQETQYF. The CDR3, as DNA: TGTGCATGGCGGGAGGGGTACCAAGAGACCCAGTACTTC.

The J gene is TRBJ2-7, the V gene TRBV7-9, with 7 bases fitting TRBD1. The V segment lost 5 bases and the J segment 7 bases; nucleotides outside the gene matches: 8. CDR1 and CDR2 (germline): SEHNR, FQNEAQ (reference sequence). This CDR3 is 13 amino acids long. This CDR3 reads CASSDRVAEEQYF. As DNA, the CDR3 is TGTGCCAGCAGCGACAGGGTGGCTGAAGAGCAGTACTTC.

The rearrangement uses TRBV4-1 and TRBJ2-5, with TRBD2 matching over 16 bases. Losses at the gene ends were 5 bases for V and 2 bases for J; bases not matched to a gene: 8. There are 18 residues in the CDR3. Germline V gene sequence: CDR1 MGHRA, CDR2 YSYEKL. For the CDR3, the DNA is TGCGCCAGCAGCACCCCCGGGACTAGCGGGGGGGATCAAGAGACCCAGTACTTC. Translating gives CASSTPGTSGGDQETQYF.

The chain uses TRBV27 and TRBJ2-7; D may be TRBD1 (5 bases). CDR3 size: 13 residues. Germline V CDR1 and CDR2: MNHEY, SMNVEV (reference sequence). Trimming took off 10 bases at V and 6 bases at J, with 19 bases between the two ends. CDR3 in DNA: TGTGCCACCCGCCAGGGTGGGGTCTCCGAGCAGTACTTC. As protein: CATRQGGVSEQYF.

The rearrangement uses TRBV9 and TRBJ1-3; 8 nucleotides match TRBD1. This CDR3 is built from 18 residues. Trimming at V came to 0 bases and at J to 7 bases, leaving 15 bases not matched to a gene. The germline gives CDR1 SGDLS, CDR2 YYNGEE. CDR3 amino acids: CASSVEGTGPSVGNTIYF. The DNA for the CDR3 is TGTGCCAGCAGCGTAGAGGGGACAGGCCCCTCTGTTGGGAACACCATATATTTT.

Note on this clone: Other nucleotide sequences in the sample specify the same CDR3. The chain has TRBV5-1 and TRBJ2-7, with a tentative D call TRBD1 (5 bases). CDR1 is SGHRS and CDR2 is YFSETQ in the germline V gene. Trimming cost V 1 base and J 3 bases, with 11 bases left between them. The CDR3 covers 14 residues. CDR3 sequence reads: CASSLMPDSYEQYF. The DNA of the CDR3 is TGCGCCAGCAGCTTGATGCCTGACAGCTACGAGCAGTACTTC.

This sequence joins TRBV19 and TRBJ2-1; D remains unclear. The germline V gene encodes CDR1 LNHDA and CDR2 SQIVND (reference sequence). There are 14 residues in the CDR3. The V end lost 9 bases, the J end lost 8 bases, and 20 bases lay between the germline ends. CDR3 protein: CASGTGLGPDEQFF. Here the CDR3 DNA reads TGTGCCAGCGGCACGGGCCTGGGTCCAGATGAGCAGTTCTTC.

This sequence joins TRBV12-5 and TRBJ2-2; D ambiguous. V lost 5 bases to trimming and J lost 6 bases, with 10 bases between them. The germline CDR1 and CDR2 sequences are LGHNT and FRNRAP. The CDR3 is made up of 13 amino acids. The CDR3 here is CASGGYTAGELFF. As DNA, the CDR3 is TGTGCTAGTGGTGGATATACCGCCGGGGAGCTGTTTTTT. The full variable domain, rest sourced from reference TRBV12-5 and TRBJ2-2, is DARVTQTPRHKVTEMGQEVTMRCQPILGHNTVFWYRQTMMQGLELLAYFRNRAPLDDSGMPKDRFSAEMPDATLATLKIQPSEPRDSAVYFCASGGYTAGELFFGEGSRLTVL.

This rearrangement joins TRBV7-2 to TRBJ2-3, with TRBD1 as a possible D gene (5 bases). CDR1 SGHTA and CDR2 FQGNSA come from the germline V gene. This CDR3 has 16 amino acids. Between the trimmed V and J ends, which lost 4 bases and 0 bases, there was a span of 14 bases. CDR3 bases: TGTGCCAGCAGCTCCTTTATGGACACTAGCACAGATACGCAGTATTTT. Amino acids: CASSSFMDTSTDTQYF.

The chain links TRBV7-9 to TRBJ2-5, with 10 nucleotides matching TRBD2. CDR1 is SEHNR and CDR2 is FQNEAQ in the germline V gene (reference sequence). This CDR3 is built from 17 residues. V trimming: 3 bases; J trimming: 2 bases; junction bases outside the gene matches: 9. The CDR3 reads CASSFPLAGVLQETQYF. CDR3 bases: TGTGCCAGCAGCTTCCCCCTAGCGGGAGTACTTCAAGAGACCCAGTACTTC.

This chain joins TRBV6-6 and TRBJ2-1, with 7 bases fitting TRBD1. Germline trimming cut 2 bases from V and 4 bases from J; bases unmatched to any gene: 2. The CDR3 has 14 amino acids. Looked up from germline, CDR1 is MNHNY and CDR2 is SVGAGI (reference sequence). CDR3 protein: CASSYGTVYNEQFF. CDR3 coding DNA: TGTGCCAGCAGTTACGGGACAGTTTACAATGAGCAGTTCTTC.

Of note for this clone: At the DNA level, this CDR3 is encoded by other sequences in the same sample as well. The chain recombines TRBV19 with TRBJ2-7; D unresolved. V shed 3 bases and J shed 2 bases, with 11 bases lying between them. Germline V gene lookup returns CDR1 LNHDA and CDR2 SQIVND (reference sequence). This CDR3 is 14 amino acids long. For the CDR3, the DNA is TGTGCCAGTAGTATCCGAGACACTACCTACGAGCAGTACTTC. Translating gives CASSIRDTTYEQYF. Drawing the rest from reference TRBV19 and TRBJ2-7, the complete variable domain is DGGITQSPKYLFRKEGQNVTLSCEQNLNHDAMYWYRQDPGQGLRLIYYSQIVNDFQKGDIAEGYSVSREKKESFPLTVTSAQKNPTAFYLCASSIRDTTYEQYFGPGTRLTVT.

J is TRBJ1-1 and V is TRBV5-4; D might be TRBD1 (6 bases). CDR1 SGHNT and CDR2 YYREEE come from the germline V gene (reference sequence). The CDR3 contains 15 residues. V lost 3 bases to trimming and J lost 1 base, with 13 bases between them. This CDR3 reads CASSWGQGKNTEAFF. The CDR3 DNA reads TGTGCCAGCAGCTGGGGGCAGGGGAAGAACACTGAAGCTTTCTTT.

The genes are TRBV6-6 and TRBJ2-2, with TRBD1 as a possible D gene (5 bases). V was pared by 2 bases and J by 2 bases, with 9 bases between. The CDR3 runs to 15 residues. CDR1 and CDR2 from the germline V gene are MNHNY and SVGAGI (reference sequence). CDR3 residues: CASSYRTPNTGELFF. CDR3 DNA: TGTGCCAGCAGTTACAGGACACCTAACACCGGGGAGCTGTTTTTT.

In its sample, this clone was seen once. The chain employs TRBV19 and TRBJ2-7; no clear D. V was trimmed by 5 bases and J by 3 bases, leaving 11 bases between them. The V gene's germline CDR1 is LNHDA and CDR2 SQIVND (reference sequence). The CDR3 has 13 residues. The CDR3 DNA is TGTGCCAGTAGTGCCCGACTTCTCTACGAGCAGTACTTC. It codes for CASSARLLYEQYF.

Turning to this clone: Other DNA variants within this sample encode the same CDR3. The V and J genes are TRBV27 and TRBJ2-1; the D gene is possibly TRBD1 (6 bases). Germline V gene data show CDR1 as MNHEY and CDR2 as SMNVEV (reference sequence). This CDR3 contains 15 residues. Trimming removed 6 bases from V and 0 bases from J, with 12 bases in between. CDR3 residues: CASRSGTSSYNEQFF. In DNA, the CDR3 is TGTGCCAGCAGATCCGGGACAAGCTCCTACAATGAGCAGTTCTTC.

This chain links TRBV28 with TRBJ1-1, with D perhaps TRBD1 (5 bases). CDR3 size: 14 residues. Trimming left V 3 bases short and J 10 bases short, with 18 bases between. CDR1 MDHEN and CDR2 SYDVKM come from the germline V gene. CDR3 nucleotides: TGTGCCAGCAGTTTTCGCGGGGGATCCCAGGGAGCTTTCTTT. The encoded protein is CASSFRGGSQGAFF.

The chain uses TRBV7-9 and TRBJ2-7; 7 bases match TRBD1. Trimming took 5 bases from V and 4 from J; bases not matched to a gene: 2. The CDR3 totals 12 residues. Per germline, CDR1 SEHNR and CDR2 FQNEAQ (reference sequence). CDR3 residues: CASSEDRYEQYF. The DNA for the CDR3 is TGTGCCAGCAGCGAGGACAGGTACGAGCAGTACTTC.

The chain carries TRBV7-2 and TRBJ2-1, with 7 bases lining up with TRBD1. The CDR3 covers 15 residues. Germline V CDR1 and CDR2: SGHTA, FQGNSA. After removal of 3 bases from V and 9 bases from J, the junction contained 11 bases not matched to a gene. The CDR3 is CASSFFGQARVEQFF. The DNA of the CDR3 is TGTGCCAGCAGCTTCTTCGGACAGGCCCGGGTTGAGCAGTTCTTC. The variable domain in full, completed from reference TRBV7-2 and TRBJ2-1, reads GAGVSQSPSNKVTEKGKDVELRCDPISGHTALYWYRQSLGQGLEFLIYFQGNSAPDKSGLPSDRFSAERTGGSVSTLTIQRTQQEDSAVYLCASSFFGQARVEQFFGPGTRLTVL.

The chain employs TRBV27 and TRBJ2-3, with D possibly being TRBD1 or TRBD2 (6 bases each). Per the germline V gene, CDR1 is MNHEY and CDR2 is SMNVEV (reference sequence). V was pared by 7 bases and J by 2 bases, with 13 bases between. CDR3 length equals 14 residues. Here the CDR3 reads CASTEGGATDTQYF. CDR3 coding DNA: TGTGCCAGCACTGAGGGGGGAGCCACAGATACGCAGTATTTT.